This TCR beta chain was sequenced in a study of T cell repertoires in cytomegalovirus infection. Study-level information: An indication of both CMV infection and matching HLA type came from public TCR beta signatures. General study points: HLA-C-restricted, CMV-specific TCR beta clonotypes were dominant ex vivo.

TCRdb reanalysed the reads using MiXCR and keeps one entry per CDR3 protein. This table holds roughly 920,000 distinct CDR3 sequences, approximately 32% found once. The CDR3 is made up of 17 amino acids. Trimming cost V 3 bases and J 1 base, with 16 bases left between them. Germline loops: CDR1 MNHEY, CDR2 SMNVEV (reference sequence). This clonotype has more than one count but fewer than ten. Its target is unknown. The TCR originated in a human donor in good health (CMV status not recorded). Some clones in this sample may be carry-over from other donors' samples. Source: cultured CD8+ T cells from PBMCs, taken from culture after CMV antigen stimulation. V and J are TRBV27 and TRBJ1-5, with D tentatively TRBD1 (6 bases). The CDR3 DNA reads TGTGCCAGCAGTTTTGGGGTAGGGGGGCCAAGCAATCAGCCCCAGCATTTT. It specifies CASSFGVGGPSNQPQHF.